Sequencing of this TCR beta chain was carried out in a study of blood T cell repertoires in COVID-19 (TCRdb year 2020). Some background on the complete study: Samples covering the acute and convalescent phases of COVID-19 were provided by collaborators in the United States, Italy and Spain. Where HLA class I and class II types were available, the types were taken from metadata supplied by the sample provider, not from assay-based typing. The repertoires were made available in a free public database intended to serve as a resource for research on the immune response to SARS-CoV-2. Sample metadata almost always included a de-identified subject ID, COVID-19 status, age in years and sex. The prospective study material was composed of cDNA or gDNA derived from T cells, B-cell-depleted T cells, or PBMCs. Samples came from the ongoing ImmuneRACE study (first 160 participants) plus 1,254 subjects from 6 global collaborators. The dataset comprised deeply sampled blood TCRbeta repertoires from subjects exposed to, actively infected with, or recovered from COVID-19. Results and caveats for the whole study, not just this receptor: The amount of clinical and demographic metadata varied by source and participant and was provided uncurated.

Collaborating institutions collected whole blood in K2EDTA tubes following their own protocols. For TCRbeta analysis, collaborator samples were shipped as frozen whole blood, as isolated PBMCs, or as DNA extracted from either sample type. A note on this clone: Which antigen it targets is not known. No qualities accompany the bases; no much larger clone lies one base away.

The immunoSEQ Assay, a bias-controlled multiplex PCR, was used to amplify TCRbeta CDR3 regions from genomic DNA. Concerning the study's data processing: The number of nucleated cells in each sample was estimated from the amplification of reference gene primers within the assay. To quantify the absolute abundance of each unique TCRbeta CDR3 rearrangement, sequence reads were collapsed and filtered. For each sample, productive Simpson clonality was calculated as the square root of Simpson's diversity index over productive rearrangements. The table comes from immuneACCESS by way of TCRdb, which keeps in-frame sequences with V and J called. Part of the clones is missing from these tables; in studies checked, under half for an unresolved V gene and the rest for unknown reasons. Clonal size and the V and J genes are those of that table, whereas D and trimming came from the DNA. The sample contains tens of thousands of clones, over 70% of them found a single time. The ten top clones hold around 10% of the sample.

The clonotype originates from a man aged 45-65 years with acute or convalescent COVID-19. Sequenced input: peripheral blood.

DNA sequence: TGCAGTGCTAGTGCGACTAGCGGGAAGAACACCGGGGAGCTGTTTTTT. Its protein is CSASATSGKNTGELFF. The sequence links TRBV20-1 to TRBJ2-2; 11 nucleotides in the junction match TRBD2. Here V drops 3 bases and J drops 1 base, and the junction holds 4 bases not matched to any gene. The germline V gene encodes CDR1 DFQATT and CDR2 SNEGSKA (reference sequence). The CDR3 sequence holds 16 residues, the cysteine and phenylalanine included. Here the CDR3 DNA is all that survives: 48 bases in frame from base 1.